The T cell receptor beta chain under discussion was sequenced for a study of CD4 T cell repertoires in COVID-19. Broader study findings: Several top expanded SARS-CoV-2-reactive clonotypes were shared by two or three memory subsets.

This CDR3 spans 16 amino acids. The junction had 5 bases not matched to a gene; V was cut back by 1 base and J by 1 base. Germline V gene data show CDR1 as MNHNS and CDR2 as SASEGT. Produced via immunoSEQ multiplex PCR; TCRdb's table is partial and in-frame only. The sample lists 70,000 to 95,000 clones, under 90% seen once, with around 0.59% in the top ten. This clone was seen a few times. Its antigen remains unidentified. The source material was CD4+ T cells from peripheral blood, sampled after recovery from COVID-19. V and J are TRBV6-1 and TRBJ1-1, with 8 bases fitting TRBD1. This clonotype was obtained from a human donor who had COVID-19. CDR3 loop: CASSEVRGRGNTEAFF. CDR3 nucleotides: TGTGCCAGCAGTGAAGTCAGGGGGCGAGGGAACACTGAAGCTTTCTTT.